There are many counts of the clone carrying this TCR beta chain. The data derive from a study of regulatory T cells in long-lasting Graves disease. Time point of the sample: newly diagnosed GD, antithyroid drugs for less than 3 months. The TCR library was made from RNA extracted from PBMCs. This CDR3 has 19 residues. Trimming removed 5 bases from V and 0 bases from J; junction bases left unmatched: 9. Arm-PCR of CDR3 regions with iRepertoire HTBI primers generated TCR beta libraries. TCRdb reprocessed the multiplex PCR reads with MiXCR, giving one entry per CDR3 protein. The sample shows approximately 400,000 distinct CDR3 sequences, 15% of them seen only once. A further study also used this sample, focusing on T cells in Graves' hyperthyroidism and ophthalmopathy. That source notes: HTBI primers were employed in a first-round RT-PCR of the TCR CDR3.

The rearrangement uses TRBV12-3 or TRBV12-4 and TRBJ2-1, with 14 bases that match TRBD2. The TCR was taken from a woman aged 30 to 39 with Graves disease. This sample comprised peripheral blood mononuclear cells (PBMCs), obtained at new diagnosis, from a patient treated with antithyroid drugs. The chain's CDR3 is CASSPGLAGGTGSYNEQFF. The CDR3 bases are TGTGCCAGCAGTCCAGGACTAGCGGGAGGTACGGGCTCCTACAATGAGCAGTTCTTC.